These 19 T cell receptor beta chains were all obtained from the same sample, sequenced in a study of shared clonotypes between healthy human individuals. Positively selected for CCR7, the CD45RO-negative cells used as naive CD8 cells excluded terminally differentiated effector memory CD45RA+ cells. Sequencing used immunoSEQ multiplex PCR; TCRdb keeps in-frame clones, though not all of them. The sample holds around 1.9 million clones, over 85% seen once. Sample: naive CD8+ T cells from PBMCs. These TCRs come from a man between 18 and 35 years old in good health. Some clones in this sample may be carry-over from other donors' samples.

The V gene is TRBV4-2, the J gene TRBJ2-3; D unclear. Looked up from germline, CDR1 is LGHNA and CDR2 is YNFKEQ. The length of the CDR3 is 15 residues. The V end was cut by 4 bases, the J end by 2 bases, with 13 bases between. CDR3 coding DNA: TGTGCCAGCAGCCCCAGGTATTCCTTCACAGATACGCAGTATTTT. This sequence encodes CASSPRYSFTDTQYF.

V is TRBV27 and J is TRBJ2-6; D is undetermined. The CDR3 length is 13 residues. V lost 1 base to trimming and J lost 4 bases, with 2 bases between them. CDR1 MNHEY and CDR2 SMNVEV come from the germline V gene (reference sequence). The DNA for the CDR3 is TGTGCCAGCAGTTTATACGGGGCCAACGTCCTGACTTTC. Translating it yields CASSLYGANVLTF.

The chain couples TRBV2 to TRBJ1-1, with TRBD1 matching 8 bases. Trimming cost V 6 bases and J 0 bases; bases outside gene matches: 9. Germline V gives CDR1 SNHLY, CDR2 FYNNEI. The CDR3 has 16 residues. CDR3 sequence reads: CASRPGQGLVNTEAFF. The DNA for the CDR3 is TGTGCCAGCAGGCCTGGACAGGGACTCGTGAACACTGAAGCTTTCTTT.

The chain combines TRBV4-1 with TRBJ2-5; 7 positions agree with TRBD1. The CDR3 has 13 residues. Losses at the gene ends were 8 bases for V and 2 bases for J; bases not matched to a gene: 5. Germline loops: CDR1 MGHRA, CDR2 YSYEKL. Here the CDR3 reads CASRDSLQETQYF. The CDR3 nucleotides read TGCGCCAGCCGGGACAGCCTTCAAGAGACCCAGTACTTC.

The chain combines TRBV30 with TRBJ2-1; D is unclear. The CDR3 extends over 14 amino acids. Trimming removed 2 bases at V and 10 bases at J, with 18 bases between. CDR1 is GTSNPN and CDR2 is SVGIG in the germline V gene (reference sequence). The CDR3 nucleotides read TGTGCCTGGAGTAGCAATGAGCAGTTCTTGGAGCAGTTCTTC. Translating gives CAWSSNEQFLEQFF. The whole variable domain, remainder taken from reference TRBV30 and TRBJ2-1, is SQTIHQWPATLVQPVGSPLSLECTVEGTSNPNLYWYRQAAGRGLQLLFYSVGIGQISSEVPQNLSASRPQDRQFILSSKKLLLSDSGFYLCAWSSNEQFLEQFFGPGTRLTVL.

The chain links TRBV6-5 to TRBJ2-2, with D perhaps assigned TRBD1 or TRBD2 (5 bases each). The CDR3 runs to 15 residues. V was trimmed by 3 bases and J by 5 bases, leaving 13 bases between them. From germline, CDR1 is MNHEY and CDR2 SVGAGI. The CDR3 here is CASSYLGVETGELFF. CDR3 DNA: TGTGCCAGCAGTTATTTGGGGGTGGAGACCGGGGAGCTGTTTTTT.

The V call is TRBV4-1, the J call TRBJ2-7; 8 positions match TRBD1. Germline values: CDR1 MGHRA, CDR2 YSYEKL. The length of the CDR3 is 15 residues. V shed 4 bases and J 6 bases; nucleotides not matched to a gene: 11. This CDR3 is CASSPRQGPLSEQYF. CDR3 coding DNA: TGCGCCAGCAGCCCACGACAGGGGCCTTTGAGCGAGCAGTACTTC.

The chain has TRBV6-1 and TRBJ1-2; possibly TRBD1 for D (6 bases). Germline V lookup: CDR1 MNHNS, CDR2 SASEGT. The germline V and J ends were trimmed by 3 bases and 8 bases, with 22 bases remaining between them. This CDR3 has 16 residues. The CDR3 sequence: CASSDRTGLISEGYTF. The DNA of the CDR3 is TGTGCCAGCAGTGACCGTACAGGGCTGATATCCGAGGGCTACACCTTC.

V and J are TRBV5-6 and TRBJ2-1; D is unresolved. Germline V CDR1 and CDR2: SGHDT, YYEEEE. Trimming cost V 2 bases and J 8 bases, with 11 bases left between them. The CDR3 length is 13 residues. The CDR3 nucleotides are TGTGCCAGCAGCTTCTTGACTCCGGATGAGCAGTTCTTC. The encoded protein is CASSFLTPDEQFF. Using reference TRBV5-6 and TRBJ2-1 for the parts outside the CDR3, the full variable domain is DAGVTQSPTHLIKTRGQQVTLRCSPKSGHDTVSWYQQALGQGPQFIFQYYEEEERQRGNFPDRFSGHQFPNYSSELNVNALLLGDSALYLCASSFLTPDEQFFGPGTRLTVL.

The chain has TRBV10-3 and TRBJ2-3; 8 nucleotides line up with TRBD2. The length of the CDR3 is 15 residues. Germline V CDR1 and CDR2: ENHRY, SYGVKD. After removal of 3 bases from V and 0 bases from J, the junction contained 2 bases not matched to a gene. The CDR3 bases are TGTGCCATCAGTGAAGCGGGGGCTAGCACAGATACGCAGTATTTT. Translated: CAISEAGASTDTQYF.

The chain uses TRBV11-2 and TRBJ2-5; D is undetermined. Trimming left V 6 bases short and J 7 bases short, with 9 bases between. CDR1 and CDR2 from the germline V gene are SGHAT and FQNNGV. This CDR3 contains 11 residues. CDR3 region: CASSRSGTQYF. CDR3 DNA sequence: TGTGCCAGCAGTCGTAGTGGGACCCAGTACTTC.

In its sample, this clone was seen once. CDR3 DNA sequence: TGCGCCAGCAGCCAAGATGCAAGCGGCTACCAAGAGACCCAGTACTTC. Translating gives CASSQDASGYQETQYF. The genes are TRBV4-1 and TRBJ2-5, with D possibly matching TRBD2 (5 bases). Trimming stripped 0 bases from V and 0 bases from J, with 11 bases between. From germline, CDR1 is MGHRA and CDR2 YSYEKL. The CDR3 totals 16 residues.

The rearrangement uses TRBV13 and TRBJ2-7; 9 bases line up with TRBD1. J gave up 6 bases and V 0 bases, and 6 bases lay outside the gene matches. CDR1 PRHDT and CDR2 FYEKMQ come from the germline V gene (reference sequence). The CDR3 extends over 15 amino acids. The CDR3 sequence is CASSLGDRGVSEQYF. The DNA of the CDR3 is TGTGCCAGCAGCTTAGGGGACAGGGGAGTTTCCGAGCAGTACTTC. Based on the CDR3 plus reference TRBV13 and TRBJ2-7, the full variable domain is AAGVIQSPRHLIKEKRETATLKCYPIPRHDTVYWYQQGPGQDPQFLISFYEKMQSDKGSIPDRFSAQQFSDYHSELNMSSLELGDSALYFCASSLGDRGVSEQYFGPGTRLTVT.

The rearrangement links TRBV28 to TRBJ1-1; no clear D. V lost 4 bases and J 8 bases, leaving 11 bases between the germline ends. Germline assignment: CDR1 MDHEN and CDR2 SYDVKM. The CDR3 is 12 residues long. CDR3 DNA sequence: TGTGCCAGCAGTTCCGGATCGATCGAAGCTTTCTTT. As protein: CASSSGSIEAFF.

CDR3 loop: CASSSGGLNGNEQFF. The CDR3 coding sequence is TGTGCCAGCAGTTCGGGCGGCCTGAACGGTAATGAGCAGTTCTTC. The chain is built from TRBV7-3 and TRBJ2-1; D unclear. Per the germline V gene, CDR1 is SGHTA and CDR2 is FQGTGA. CDR3 length equals 15 residues. V lost 6 bases and J lost 7, with 19 bases in between.

The chain carries TRBV27 and TRBJ1-3; D gene unclear. V lost 3 bases to trimming and J lost 4 bases, with 13 bases between them. CDR3 length equals 15 residues. The V gene's germline CDR1 is MNHEY and CDR2 SMNVEV (reference sequence). This CDR3 reads CASSLRAAVGNTIYF. The DNA for the CDR3 is TGTGCCAGCAGTTTGAGGGCTGCGGTGGGAAACACCATATATTTT.

The J gene is TRBJ1-4, the V gene TRBV6-5; D is uncertain. Germline loops: CDR1 MNHEY, CDR2 SVGAGI. V was trimmed by 6 bases and J by 8 bases, leaving 13 bases between them. This CDR3 is built from 13 residues. The CDR3, as DNA: TGTGCCAGCAGGTTGGTCCCGGCAGAAAAACTGTTTTTT. Protein product: CASRLVPAEKLFF.

This chain connects TRBV5-1 to TRBJ2-3; TRBD1 agrees at 12 bases. The CDR3 contains 16 residues. CDR1 SGHRS and CDR2 YFSETQ come from the germline V gene. V lost 4 bases to trimming and J lost 6 bases; unmatched junction nucleotides: 9. The CDR3 region is CASSQGTGGLRDTQYF. In nucleotides, the CDR3 is TGCGCCAGCAGCCAAGGGACAGGGGGCCTCCGGGATACGCAGTATTTT.

This clone appeared a few times. The chain joins TRBV19 to TRBJ1-1; tentative D call: TRBD1 (5 bases). This CDR3 has 15 residues. The V and J ends lost 1 base and 1 base respectively, with 10 bases between them. Per germline, CDR1 LNHDA and CDR2 SQIVND (reference sequence). Here the CDR3 DNA reads TGTGCCAGTAGTATAGGGCAGGGATGGAACACTGAAGCTTTCTTT. Its protein is CASSIGQGWNTEAFF.